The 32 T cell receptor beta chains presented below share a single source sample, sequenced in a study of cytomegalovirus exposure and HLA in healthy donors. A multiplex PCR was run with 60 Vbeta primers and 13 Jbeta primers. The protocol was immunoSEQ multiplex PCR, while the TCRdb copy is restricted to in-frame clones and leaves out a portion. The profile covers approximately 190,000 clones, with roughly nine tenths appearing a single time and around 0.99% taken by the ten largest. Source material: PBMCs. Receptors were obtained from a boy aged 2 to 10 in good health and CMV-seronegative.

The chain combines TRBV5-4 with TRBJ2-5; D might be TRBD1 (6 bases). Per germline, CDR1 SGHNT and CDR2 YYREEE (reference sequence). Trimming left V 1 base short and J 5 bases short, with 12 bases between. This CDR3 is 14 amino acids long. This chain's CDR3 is CASSLSGAEETQYF. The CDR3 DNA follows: TGTGCCAGCAGCTTGTCAGGGGCGGAGGAGACCCAGTACTTC.

CDR3 nucleotides: TGTGCCAGAAGCTTGGTGGAGGACCGAACCTCTGGAAACACCATATATTTT. Its translation is CARSLVEDRTSGNTIYF. The J gene is TRBJ1-3, the V gene TRBV5-3; D is ambiguous. TRBV5-3 is an open reading frame, and its role is uncertain. The CDR3 consists of 17 residues. Trimming pared 0 bases from V and 0 bases from J, leaving 13 bases between.

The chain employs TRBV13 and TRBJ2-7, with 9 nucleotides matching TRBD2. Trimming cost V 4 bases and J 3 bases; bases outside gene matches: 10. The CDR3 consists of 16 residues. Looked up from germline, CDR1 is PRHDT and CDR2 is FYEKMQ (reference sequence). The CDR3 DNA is TGTGCCAGCAGCTCGCTGGGGGCTAGCGGGAACTACGAGCAGTACTTC. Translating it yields CASSSLGASGNYEQYF.

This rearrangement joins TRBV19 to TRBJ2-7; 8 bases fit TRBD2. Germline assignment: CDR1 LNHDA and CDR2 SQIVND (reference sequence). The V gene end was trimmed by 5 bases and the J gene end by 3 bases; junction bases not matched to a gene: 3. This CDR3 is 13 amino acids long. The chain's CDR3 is CASSRGGNYEQYF. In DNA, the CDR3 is TGTGCCAGTAGTCGGGGGGGGAACTACGAGCAGTACTTC.

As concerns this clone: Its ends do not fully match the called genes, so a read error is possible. CDR3 amino acids: CASAQGPTGHRSSF. The DNA for the CDR3 is TGTGCCAGTGCTCAAGGCCCAACGGGACACCGTTCAAGTTTT. The chain employs TRBV19 and TRBJ1-4; the D gene is possibly TRBD1 (6 bases). The CDR3 contains 14 residues. Germline V lookup: CDR1 LNHDA, CDR2 SQIVND (reference sequence).

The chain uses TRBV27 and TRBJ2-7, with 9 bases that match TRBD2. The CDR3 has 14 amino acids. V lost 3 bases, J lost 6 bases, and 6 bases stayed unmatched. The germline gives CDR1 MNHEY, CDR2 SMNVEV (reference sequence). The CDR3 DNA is TGTGCCAGCAGTTTTGGCGGGAGGGCCAGCGAGCAGTACTTC. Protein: CASSFGGRASEQYF.

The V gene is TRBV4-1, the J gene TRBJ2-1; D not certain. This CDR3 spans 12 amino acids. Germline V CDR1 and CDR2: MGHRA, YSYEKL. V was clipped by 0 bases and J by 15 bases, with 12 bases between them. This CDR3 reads CASSQDWPRVFF. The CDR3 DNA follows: TGCGCCAGCAGCCAAGATTGGCCTCGGGTGTTCTTC.

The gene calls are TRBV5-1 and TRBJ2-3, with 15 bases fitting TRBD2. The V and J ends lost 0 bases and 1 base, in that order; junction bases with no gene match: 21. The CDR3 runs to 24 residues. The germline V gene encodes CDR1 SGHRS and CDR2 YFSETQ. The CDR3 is CASSLEGLAGGGLPALLRTDTQYF. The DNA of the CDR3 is TGCGCCAGCAGCTTGGAGGGACTAGCGGGGGGTGGGTTGCCGGCGCTGTTGCGCACAGATACGCAGTATTTT. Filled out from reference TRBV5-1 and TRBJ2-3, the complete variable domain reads KAGVTQTPRYLIKTRGQQVTLSCSPISGHRSVSWYQQTPGQGLQFLFEYFSETQRNKGNFPGRFSGRQFSNSRSEMNVSTLELGDSALYLCASSLEGLAGGGLPALLRTDTQYFGPGTRLTVL.

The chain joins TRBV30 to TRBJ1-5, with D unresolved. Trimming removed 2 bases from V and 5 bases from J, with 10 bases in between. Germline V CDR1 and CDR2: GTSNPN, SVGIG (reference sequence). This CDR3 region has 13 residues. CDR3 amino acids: CAWSLQVDQPQHF. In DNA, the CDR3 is TGTGCCTGGAGTCTTCAGGTTGATCAGCCCCAGCATTTT.

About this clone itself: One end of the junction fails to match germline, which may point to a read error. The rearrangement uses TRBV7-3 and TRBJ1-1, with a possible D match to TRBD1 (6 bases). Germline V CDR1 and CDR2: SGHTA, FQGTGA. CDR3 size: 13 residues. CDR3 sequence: CASSFRDNSEAFF. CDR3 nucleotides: TGTGCCAGCAGCTTCCGGGACAACAGTGAAGCTTTCTTT.

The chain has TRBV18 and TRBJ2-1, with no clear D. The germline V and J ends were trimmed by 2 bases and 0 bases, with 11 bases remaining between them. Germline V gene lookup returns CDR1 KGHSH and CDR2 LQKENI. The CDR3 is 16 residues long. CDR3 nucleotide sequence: TGTGCCAGCTCACCATACTCAAGTAGCTCCTACAATGAGCAGTTCTTC. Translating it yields CASSPYSSSSYNEQFF. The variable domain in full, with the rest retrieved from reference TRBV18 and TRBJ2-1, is NAGVMQNPRHLVRRRGQEARLRCSPMKGHSHVYWYRQLPEEGLKFMVYLQKENIIDESGMPKERFSAEFPKEGPSILRIQQVVRGDSAAYFCASSPYSSSSYNEQFFGPGTRLTVL.

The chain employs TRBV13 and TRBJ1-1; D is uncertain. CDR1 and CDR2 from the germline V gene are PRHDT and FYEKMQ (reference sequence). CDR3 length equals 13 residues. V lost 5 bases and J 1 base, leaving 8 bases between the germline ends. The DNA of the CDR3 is TGTGCCAGCAGCATCGGGAAGAACACTGAAGCTTTCTTT. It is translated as CASSIGKNTEAFF.

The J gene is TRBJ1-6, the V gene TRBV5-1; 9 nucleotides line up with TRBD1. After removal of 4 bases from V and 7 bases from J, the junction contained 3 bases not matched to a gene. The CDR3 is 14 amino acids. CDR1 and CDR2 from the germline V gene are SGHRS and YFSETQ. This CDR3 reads CASSPGTGNSPLHF. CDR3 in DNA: TGCGCCAGCAGCCCCGGGACAGGGAATTCACCCCTCCACTTT.

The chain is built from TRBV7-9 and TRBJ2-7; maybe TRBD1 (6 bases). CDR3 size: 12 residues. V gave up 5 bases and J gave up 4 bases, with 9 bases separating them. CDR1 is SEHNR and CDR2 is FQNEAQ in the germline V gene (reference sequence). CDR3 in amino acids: CASSRGHYEQYF. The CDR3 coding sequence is TGTGCCAGCAGCAGGGGACATTACGAGCAGTACTTC.

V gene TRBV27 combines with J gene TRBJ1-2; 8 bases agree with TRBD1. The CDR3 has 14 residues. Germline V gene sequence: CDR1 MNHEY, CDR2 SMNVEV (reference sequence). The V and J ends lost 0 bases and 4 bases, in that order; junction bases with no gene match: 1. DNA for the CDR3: TGTGCCAGCAGTTTATCGACAGGGGTCTATGGCTACACCTTC. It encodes CASSLSTGVYGYTF.

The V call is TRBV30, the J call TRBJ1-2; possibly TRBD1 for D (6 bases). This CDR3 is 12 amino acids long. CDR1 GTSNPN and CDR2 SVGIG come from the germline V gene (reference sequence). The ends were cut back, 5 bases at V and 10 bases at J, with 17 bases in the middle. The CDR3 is CAWARRGGDYTF. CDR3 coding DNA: TGTGCCTGGGCCCGGAGGGGGGGGGACTACACCTTC.

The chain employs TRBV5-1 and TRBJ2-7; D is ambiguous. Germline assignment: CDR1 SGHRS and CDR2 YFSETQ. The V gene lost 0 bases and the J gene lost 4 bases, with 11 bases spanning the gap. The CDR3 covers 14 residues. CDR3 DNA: TGCGCCAGCAGCTTGGTAGGAGAGGAGTACGAGCAGTACTTC. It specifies CASSLVGEEYEQYF.

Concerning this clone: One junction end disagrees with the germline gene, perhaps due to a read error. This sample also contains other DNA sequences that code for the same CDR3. The CDR3 nucleotides read TGCGCCAGCAGCTTGTCCCTGAATGAGCAGTTCTTC. It codes for CASSLSLNEQFF. V and J are TRBV5-4 and TRBJ2-1; no definite D call. CDR3 size: 12 residues. Germline CDR1 is SGHNT and CDR2 is YYREEE (reference sequence).

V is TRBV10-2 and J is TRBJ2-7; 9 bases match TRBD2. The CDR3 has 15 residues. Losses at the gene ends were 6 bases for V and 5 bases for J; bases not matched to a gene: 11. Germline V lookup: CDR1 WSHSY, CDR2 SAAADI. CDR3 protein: CASREGAGGQDEQYF. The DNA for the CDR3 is TGCGCCAGCAGGGAGGGGGCGGGGGGGCAGGACGAGCAGTACTTC.

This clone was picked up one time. Here the CDR3 reads CASSQEGRAMGEQYF. In nucleotides, the CDR3 is TGCGCCAGCAGCCAAGAAGGCAGGGCTATGGGCGAGCAGTACTTC. The rearrangement links TRBV4-1 to TRBJ2-7; D perhaps matches TRBD1 (5 bases). Germline V gene sequence: CDR1 MGHRA, CDR2 YSYEKL. This CDR3 has 15 amino acids. With 0 bases removed from V and 6 bases from J, the gap between germline ends came to 15 bases.

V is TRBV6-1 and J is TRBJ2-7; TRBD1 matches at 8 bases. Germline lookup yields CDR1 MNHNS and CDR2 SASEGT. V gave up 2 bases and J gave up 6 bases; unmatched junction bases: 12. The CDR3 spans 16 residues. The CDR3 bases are TGTGCCAGCAGTGAAATCCTTTCACAGGGGGGCTCCGAGCAGTACTTC. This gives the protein CASSEILSQGGSEQYF.

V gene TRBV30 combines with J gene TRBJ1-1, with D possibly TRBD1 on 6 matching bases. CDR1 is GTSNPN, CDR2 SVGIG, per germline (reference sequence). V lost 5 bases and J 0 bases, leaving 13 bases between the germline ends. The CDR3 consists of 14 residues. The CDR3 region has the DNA TGTGCCTGGGCTAGGACAGATTTGAACACTGAAGCTTTCTTT. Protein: CAWARTDLNTEAFF.

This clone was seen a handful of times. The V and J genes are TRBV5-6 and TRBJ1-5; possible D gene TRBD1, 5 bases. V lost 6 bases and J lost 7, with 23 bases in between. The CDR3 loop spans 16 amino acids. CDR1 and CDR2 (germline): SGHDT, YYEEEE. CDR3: CASTLGLGGTGQPQHF. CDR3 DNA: TGTGCCAGCACTTTGGGGCTGGGGGGAACTGGACAGCCCCAGCATTTT.

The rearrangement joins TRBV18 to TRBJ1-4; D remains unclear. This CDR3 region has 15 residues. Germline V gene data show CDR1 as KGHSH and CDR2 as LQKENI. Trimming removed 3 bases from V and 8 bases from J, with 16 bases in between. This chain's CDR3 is CASSPLIDPGEKLFF. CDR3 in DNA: TGTGCCAGCTCACCGTTGATAGACCCGGGAGAAAAACTGTTTTTT.

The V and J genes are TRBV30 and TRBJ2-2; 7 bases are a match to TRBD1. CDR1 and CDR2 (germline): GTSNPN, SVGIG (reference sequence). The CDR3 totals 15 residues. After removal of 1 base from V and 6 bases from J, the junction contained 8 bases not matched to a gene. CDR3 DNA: TGTGCCTGGAGTGGTCGACAGGGCAGGGCCGGGGAGCTGTTTTTT. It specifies CAWSGRQGRAGELFF.

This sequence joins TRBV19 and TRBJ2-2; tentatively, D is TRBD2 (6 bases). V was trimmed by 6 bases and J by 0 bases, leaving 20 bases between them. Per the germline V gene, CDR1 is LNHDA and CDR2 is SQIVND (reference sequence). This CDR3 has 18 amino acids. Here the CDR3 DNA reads TGTGCCAGTAGGATCGGGACTCCTCAGTTCGCGAACACCGGGGAGCTGTTTTTT. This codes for CASRIGTPQFANTGELFF.

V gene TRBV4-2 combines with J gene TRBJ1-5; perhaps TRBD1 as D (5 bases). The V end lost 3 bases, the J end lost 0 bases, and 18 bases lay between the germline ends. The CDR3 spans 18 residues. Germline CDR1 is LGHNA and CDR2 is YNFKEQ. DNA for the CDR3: TGTGCCAGCAGCCACATACGGGGGACCGACAATAGCAATCAGCCCCAGCATTTT. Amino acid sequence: CASSHIRGTDNSNQPQHF.

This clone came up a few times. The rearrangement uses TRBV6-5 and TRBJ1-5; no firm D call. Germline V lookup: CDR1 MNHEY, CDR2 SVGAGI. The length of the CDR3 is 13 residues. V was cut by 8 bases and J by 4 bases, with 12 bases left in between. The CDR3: CASGVEVNQPQHF. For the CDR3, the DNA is TGTGCCAGCGGGGTGGAGGTAAATCAGCCCCAGCATTTT.

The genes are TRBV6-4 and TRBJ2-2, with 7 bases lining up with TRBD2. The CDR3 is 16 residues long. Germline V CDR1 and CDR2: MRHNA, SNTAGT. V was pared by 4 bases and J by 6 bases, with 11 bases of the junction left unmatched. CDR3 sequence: CASSVQTSRSAGELFF. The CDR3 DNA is TGTGCCAGCAGTGTTCAGACTAGCAGATCGGCCGGGGAGCTGTTTTTT.

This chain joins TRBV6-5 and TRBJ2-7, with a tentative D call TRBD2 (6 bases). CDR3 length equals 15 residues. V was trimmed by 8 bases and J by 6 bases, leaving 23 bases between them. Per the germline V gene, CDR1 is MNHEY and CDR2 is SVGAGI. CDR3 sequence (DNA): TGTGCCAGCCGTCTAAGCCGGCCGGGAGTTGGCGAGCAGTACTTC. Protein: CASRLSRPGVGEQYF.

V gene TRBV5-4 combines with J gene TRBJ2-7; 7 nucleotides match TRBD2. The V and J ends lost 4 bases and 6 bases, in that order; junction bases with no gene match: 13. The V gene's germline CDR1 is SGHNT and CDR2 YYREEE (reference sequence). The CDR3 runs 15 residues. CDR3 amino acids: CASSTQGLGPAEQYF. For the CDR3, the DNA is TGTGCCAGCAGCACGCAAGGACTAGGGCCTGCCGAGCAGTACTTC. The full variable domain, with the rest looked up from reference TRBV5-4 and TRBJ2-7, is ETGVTQSPTHLIKTRGQQVTLRCSSQSGHNTVSWYQQALGQGPQFIFQYYREEENGRGNFPPRFSGLQFPNYSSELNVNALELDDSALYLCASSTQGLGPAEQYFGPGTRLTVT.

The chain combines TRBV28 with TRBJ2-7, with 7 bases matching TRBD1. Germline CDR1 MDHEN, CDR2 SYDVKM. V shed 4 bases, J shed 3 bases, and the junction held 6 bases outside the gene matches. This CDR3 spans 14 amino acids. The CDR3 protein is CASSSRDRYYEQYF. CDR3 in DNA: TGTGCCAGCAGTTCCCGGGACAGATACTACGAGCAGTACTTC.